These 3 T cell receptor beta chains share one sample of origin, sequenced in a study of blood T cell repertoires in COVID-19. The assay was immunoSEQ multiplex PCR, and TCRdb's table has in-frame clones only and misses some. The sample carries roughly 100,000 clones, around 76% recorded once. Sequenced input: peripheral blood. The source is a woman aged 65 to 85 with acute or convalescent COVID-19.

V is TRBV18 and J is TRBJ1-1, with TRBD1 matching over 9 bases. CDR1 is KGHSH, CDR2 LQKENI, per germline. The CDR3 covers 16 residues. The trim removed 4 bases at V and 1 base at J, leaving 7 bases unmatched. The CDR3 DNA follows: TGTGCCAGCTCACTGGGACAGGGAAACGCGAACACTGAAGCTTTCTTT. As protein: CASSLGQGNANTEAFF.

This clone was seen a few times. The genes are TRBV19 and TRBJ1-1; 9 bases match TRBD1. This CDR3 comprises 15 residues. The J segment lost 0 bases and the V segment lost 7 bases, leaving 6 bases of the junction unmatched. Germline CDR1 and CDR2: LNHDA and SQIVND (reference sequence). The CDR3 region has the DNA TGTGCCAGTAAAGAGACAGGGGGGATGAACACTGAAGCTTTCTTT. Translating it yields CASKETGGMNTEAFF.

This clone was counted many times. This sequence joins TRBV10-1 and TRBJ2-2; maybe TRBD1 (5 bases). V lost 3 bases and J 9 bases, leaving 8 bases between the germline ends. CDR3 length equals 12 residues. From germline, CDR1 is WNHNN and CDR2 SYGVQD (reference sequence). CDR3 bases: TGCGCCAGCAGTGATCCAGGGAGGGAGCTGTTTTTT. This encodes CASSDPGRELFF.